This entry lists 29 T cell receptor beta chains sequenced from one sample in a study of cytomegalovirus exposure and HLA in healthy donors. The repertoire was sequenced with immunoSEQ multiplex PCR; TCRdb's copy has only in-frame clones and lacks some. The table shows 200,000 to 250,000 clones, with around four fifths occurring only once. The sample comprised PBMCs. These TCRs come from a woman aged 18-29 years in good health and CMV-seronegative.

The CDR3 here is CASRTGQGINYGYTF. The CDR3, as DNA: TGTGCCAGCAGGACTGGACAGGGGATCAACTATGGCTACACCTTC. This chain connects TRBV6-5 to TRBJ1-2, with TRBD1 matching over 9 bases. The germline V gene encodes CDR1 MNHEY and CDR2 SVGAGI. The CDR3 sequence is 15 residues long. Unmatched junction bases numbered 7, after V lost 6 bases and J lost 2 bases.

The chain combines TRBV19 with TRBJ2-7, with D possibly being TRBD1 or TRBD2 (6 bases each). The CDR3 contains 13 residues. Germline V lookup: CDR1 LNHDA, CDR2 SQIVND (reference sequence). V was cut by 5 bases and J by 3 bases, with 11 bases left in between. The CDR3 region is CASSAGGLYEQYF. CDR3 DNA: TGTGCCAGTAGTGCCGGGGGCCTCTACGAGCAGTACTTC.

This chain links TRBV27 with TRBJ2-1, with 12 bases aligning to TRBD2. V shed 6 bases and J 9 bases; nucleotides not matched to a gene: 15. This CDR3 has 17 amino acids. Germline V gives CDR1 MNHEY, CDR2 SMNVEV (reference sequence). The CDR3 DNA is TGTGCCAGCAGCAGGACTCTAGCGGGGGGGCCTATCAGTGAGCAGTTCTTC. Translation: CASSRTLAGGPISEQFF.

The V call is TRBV6-6, the J call TRBJ1-2; unclear D gene. Germline CDR1 MNHNY, CDR2 SVGAGI (reference sequence). This CDR3 has 14 residues. Between the trimmed V and J ends, which lost 7 bases and 2 bases, there was a span of 14 bases. CDR3 nucleotides: TGTGCCAGCACTCAGAAAGAACTCAACTATGGCTACACCTTC. As protein: CASTQKELNYGYTF.

This sequence joins TRBV6-1 and TRBJ1-4; D is possibly TRBD1 (6 bases). The germline V gene has CDR1 MNHNS and CDR2 SASEGT. V was shortened by 3 bases and J by 5 bases, with 10 bases between the two germline ends. This CDR3 contains 14 residues. The CDR3 bases are TGTGCCAGCAGTGACAGGGGCTCCAATGAAAAACTGTTTTTT. Translated, it gives CASSDRGSNEKLFF.

This clone has only one observation. The rearrangement uses TRBV5-6 and TRBJ2-7; possibly TRBD1 for D (6 bases). CDR1 and CDR2 (germline): SGHDT, YYEEEE. Trimming took 2 bases from V and 4 from J, leaving 7 bases between them. This CDR3 region has 12 residues. CDR3 sequence reads: CASSFRGYEQYF. The CDR3 DNA sequence: TGTGCCAGCAGCTTCAGGGGATACGAGCAGTACTTC.

The V gene is TRBV5-1, the J gene TRBJ2-5; D is unresolved. Germline assignment: CDR1 SGHRS and CDR2 YFSETQ. Trimming left V 0 bases short and J 5 bases short, with 5 bases between. This CDR3 is built from 12 residues. The CDR3 bases are TGCGCCAGCAGCTTGGACGCCGAGACCCAGTACTTC. Protein: CASSLDAETQYF.

V gene TRBV6-1 combines with J gene TRBJ1-5; 8 nucleotides line up with TRBD1. J was trimmed by 9 bases and V by 7 bases; bases with no gene match: 11. Germline loops: CDR1 MNHNS, CDR2 SASEGT. The length of the CDR3 is 14 residues. CDR3: CASKADRAARPQHF. CDR3 sequence (DNA): TGTGCCAGCAAGGCGGACAGGGCGGCGCGGCCCCAGCATTTT.

V is TRBV14 and J is TRBJ2-3; D possibly matches TRBD1 or TRBD2 (6 bases each). CDR1 and CDR2 from the germline V gene are SGHDN and FVKESK. V lost 6 bases and J 6 bases, leaving 22 bases between the germline ends. CDR3 length: 16 amino acids. Here the CDR3 DNA reads TGTGCCAGCAGGCGCGGGACACGGGACTCTAGTGATACGCAGTATTTT. Its translation is CASRRGTRDSSDTQYF.

The chain combines TRBV5-1 with TRBJ1-1, with D maybe TRBD1 (5 bases). Looked up from germline, CDR1 is SGHRS and CDR2 is YFSETQ. The germline V and J ends were trimmed by 4 bases and 1 base, with 14 bases remaining between them. The CDR3 length is 15 residues. CDR3 nucleotide sequence: TGCGCCAGCAGCCCCCGGGGCACACAGAACACTGAAGCTTTCTTT. Residues: CASSPRGTQNTEAFF. Filled out from reference TRBV5-1 and TRBJ1-1, the complete variable domain reads KAGVTQTPRYLIKTRGQQVTLSCSPISGHRSVSWYQQTPGQGLQFLFEYFSETQRNKGNFPGRFSGRQFSNSRSEMNVSTLELGDSALYLCASSPRGTQNTEAFFGQGTRLTVV.

V and J are TRBV11-1 and TRBJ2-1; TRBD2 matches 10 bases. The V and J ends lost 1 base and 9 bases, in that order; junction bases with no gene match: 9. Germline CDR1 and CDR2: SGHAT and FQDESV (reference sequence). The CDR3 is made up of 16 amino acids. CDR3 residues: CASSLVRQREGGEQFF. The CDR3 DNA sequence: TGTGCCAGCAGCTTAGTCCGCCAGCGGGAGGGGGGTGAGCAGTTCTTC.

This clone was counted once. The chain has TRBV6-1 and TRBJ2-1, with D maybe TRBD2 (5 bases). V dropped 8 bases and J dropped 5 bases, with 13 bases sitting between them. The CDR3 is made up of 13 amino acids. In germline, CDR1 is MNHNS, CDR2 SASEGT. Here the CDR3 reads CASHRDSNNEQFF. The CDR3 DNA reads TGTGCCAGCCATCGGGATTCTAACAATGAGCAGTTCTTC.

The J gene is TRBJ1-2, the V gene TRBV27; no definite D call. This CDR3 has 18 residues. V was shortened by 3 bases and J by 5 bases, with 25 bases between the two germline ends. From germline, CDR1 is MNHEY and CDR2 SMNVEV (reference sequence). CDR3 loop: CASSLRHLKGGVRYGYTF. The CDR3 nucleotides are TGTGCCAGCAGTTTGAGGCATTTGAAGGGCGGGGTTCGATATGGCTACACCTTC.

The gene calls are TRBV5-1 and TRBJ2-3; D remains unclear. V gave up 2 bases and J gave up 0 bases, with 13 bases separating them. The CDR3 extends over 16 amino acids. The germline CDR1 and CDR2 sequences are SGHRS and YFSETQ. CDR3 in DNA: TGCGCCAGCAGCTTAAATAGGGTTTATAGCACAGATACGCAGTATTTT. Residues: CASSLNRVYSTDTQYF.

The chain is built from TRBV11-2 and TRBJ2-1; 8 nucleotides match TRBD2. Germline lookup yields CDR1 SGHAT and CDR2 FQNNGV. The CDR3 runs to 16 residues. Trimming at V came to 1 base and at J to 9 bases, leaving 11 bases not matched to a gene. The CDR3 bases are TGTGCCAGCAGCTTAGCGGGGACTAGTGTTTTAGGTGAGCAGTTCTTC. Amino acids: CASSLAGTSVLGEQFF.

This clone was observed once. At one end, the junction sequence differs from germline, possibly due to a read error. J is TRBJ1-2 and V is TRBV2; no reliable D call. The CDR3 runs 11 residues. Germline V gene lookup returns CDR1 SNHLY and CDR2 FYNNEI. The CDR3 sequence: CASREDYGYTF. The CDR3 DNA sequence: TGTGCCAGCAGGGAAGACTATGGCTACACCTTC.

The J gene is TRBJ2-7, the V gene TRBV6-5; TRBD2 aligns across 8 bases. The CDR3 contains 15 residues. Unmatched junction bases numbered 4, after V lost 0 bases and J lost 3 bases. Germline-derived CDR1 and CDR2 are MNHEY and SVGAGI. The CDR3 nucleotides read TGTGCCAGCAGTTACTCGTCTAGCGGGTTCTACGAGCAGTACTTC. The encoded protein is CASSYSSSGFYEQYF.

This chain connects TRBV6-1 to TRBJ1-2; no clear D. V lost 0 bases to trimming and J lost 4 bases, with 12 bases between them. The germline gives CDR1 MNHNS, CDR2 SASEGT. The CDR3 length is 15 residues. As DNA, the CDR3 is TGTGCCAGCAGTGAAGCGGGCAGTGGATTCTATGGCTACACCTTC. This gives the protein CASSEAGSGFYGYTF.

The rearrangement uses TRBV25-1 and TRBJ1-2; D remains ambiguous. V shed 4 bases and J shed 8 bases, with 11 bases lying between them. From germline, CDR1 is MGHDK and CDR2 SYGVNS. The CDR3 is made up of 12 amino acids. CDR3 DNA sequence: TGTGCCAGCAGTGTAGGGAGCCGGGGCTACACCTTC. Protein product: CASSVGSRGYTF.

V is TRBV27 and J is TRBJ2-3; the D gene is possibly TRBD2 (6 bases). This CDR3 region has 13 residues. Germline CDR1 MNHEY, CDR2 SMNVEV (reference sequence). V lost 3 bases and J 4 bases, leaving 8 bases between the germline ends. CDR3 sequence (DNA): TGTGCCAGCAGTTTTGCGGGGCCAGATACGCAGTATTTT. Protein product: CASSFAGPDTQYF.

The rearrangement joins TRBV29-1 to TRBJ1-1; D is uncertain. CDR1 and CDR2 (germline): SQVTM, ANQGSEA. This CDR3 region has 11 residues. V was shortened by 4 bases and J by 2 bases, with 5 bases between the two germline ends. The CDR3 sequence: CSVASNTEAFF. In DNA, the CDR3 is TGCAGCGTTGCCAGCAACACTGAAGCTTTCTTT.

This chain uses TRBV28 with TRBJ2-7, with 7 nucleotides matching TRBD1. The germline gives CDR1 MDHEN, CDR2 SYDVKM. V lost 7 bases and J lost 3; bases outside the gene matches: 6. The CDR3 is 13 amino acids. CDR3 sequence: CASTPDRNYEQYF. CDR3 in DNA: TGTGCCAGCACCCCGGACAGGAACTACGAGCAGTACTTC.

The rearrangement joins TRBV9 to TRBJ2-1, with 8 bases aligning to TRBD2. J lost 3 bases, V lost 5 bases, and 7 bases had no gene match. This CDR3 has 15 residues. The germline V gene has CDR1 SGDLS and CDR2 YYNGEE. The DNA for the CDR3 is TGTGCCAGCAGTCTTAGCGGGGCCTACTACAATGAGCAGTTCTTC. It translates to CASSLSGAYYNEQFF.

J is TRBJ2-1 and V is TRBV30; the D call may be TRBD1 or TRBD2 (5 bases each). V lost 2 bases and J lost 4, with 18 bases in between. The CDR3 covers 16 residues. Germline-derived CDR1 and CDR2 are GTSNPN and SVGIG (reference sequence). CDR3 amino acids: CAWSPSGRVWYNEQFF. The CDR3 DNA reads TGTGCCTGGAGTCCGTCGGGACGGGTTTGGTACAATGAGCAGTTCTTC.

This chain uses TRBV4-1 with TRBJ2-1, with D tentatively TRBD2 (5 bases). This CDR3 is built from 16 residues. V was pared by 0 bases and J by 7 bases, with 16 bases between. CDR1 and CDR2 (germline): MGHRA, YSYEKL. The CDR3 sequence is CASSQDTLLVANEQFF. DNA for the CDR3: TGCGCCAGCAGCCAAGATACCTTACTAGTCGCTAATGAGCAGTTCTTC.

V usage is TRBV5-1 and J usage is TRBJ1-1; D not certain. Trimming stripped 0 bases from V and 0 bases from J, with 3 bases between. The germline V gene has CDR1 SGHRS and CDR2 YFSETQ. This CDR3 region has 13 residues. CDR3 DNA: TGCGCCAGCAGCTTGGAATTGAACACTGAAGCTTTCTTT. Its protein is CASSLELNTEAFF.

This chain joins TRBV7-8 and TRBJ2-7; 8 bases are a match to TRBD2. CDR1 is SGHVS, CDR2 FQNEAQ, per germline. The CDR3 spans 15 residues. With 5 bases clipped from V and 2 bases from J, the junction kept 8 bases outside the gene matches. CDR3 residues: CASSVLAGFTYEQYF. In nucleotides, the CDR3 is TGTGCCAGCAGCGTCTTAGCGGGGTTTACCTACGAGCAGTACTTC. Using reference TRBV7-8 and TRBJ2-7 for the parts outside the CDR3, the full variable domain is GAGVSQSPRYKVAKRGQDVALRCDPISGHVSLFWYQQALGQGPEFLTYFQNEAQLDKSGLPSDRFFAERPEGSVSTLKIQRTQQEDSAVYLCASSVLAGFTYEQYFGPGTRLTVT.

The chain couples TRBV2 to TRBJ1-2; D not resolved. The CDR3 has 15 amino acids. Per germline, CDR1 SNHLY and CDR2 FYNNEI. Trimming stripped 2 bases from V and 8 bases from J, with 18 bases between. CDR3 sequence reads: CASSENPGGLKGYTF. CDR3 nucleotides: TGTGCCAGCAGTGAAAACCCGGGCGGCCTTAAGGGCTACACCTTC.

This chain uses TRBV9 with TRBJ1-2; 10 nucleotides match TRBD1. Germline V CDR1 and CDR2: SGDLS, YYNGEE. V dropped 4 bases and J dropped 4; count of bases not matched to a gene: 7. The CDR3 is 15 amino acids. The CDR3 here is CASSPWDRGVYGYTF. The CDR3 coding sequence is TGTGCCAGCAGCCCCTGGGACAGGGGAGTCTATGGCTACACCTTC.